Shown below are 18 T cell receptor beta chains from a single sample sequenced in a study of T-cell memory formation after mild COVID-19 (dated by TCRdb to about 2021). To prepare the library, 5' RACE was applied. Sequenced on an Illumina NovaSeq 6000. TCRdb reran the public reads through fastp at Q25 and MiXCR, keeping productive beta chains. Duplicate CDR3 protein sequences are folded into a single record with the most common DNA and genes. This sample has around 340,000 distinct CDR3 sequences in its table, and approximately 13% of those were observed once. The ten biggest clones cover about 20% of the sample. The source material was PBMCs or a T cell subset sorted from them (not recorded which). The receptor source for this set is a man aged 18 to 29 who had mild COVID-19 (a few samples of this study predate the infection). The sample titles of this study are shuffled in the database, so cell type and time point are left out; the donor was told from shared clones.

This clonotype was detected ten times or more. DNA for the CDR3: TGTGCCAGCAGTTACGCCTGGGCAGGGGTTGCAGATACGCAGTATTTT. Protein sequence: CASSYAWAGVADTQYF. The chain couples TRBV6-5 to TRBJ2-3, with D possibly TRBD1 on 6 matching bases. The V gene's germline CDR1 is MNHEY and CDR2 SVGAGI. The CDR3 sequence is 16 residues long. Trimming took off 2 bases at V and 4 bases at J, with 16 bases between the two ends.

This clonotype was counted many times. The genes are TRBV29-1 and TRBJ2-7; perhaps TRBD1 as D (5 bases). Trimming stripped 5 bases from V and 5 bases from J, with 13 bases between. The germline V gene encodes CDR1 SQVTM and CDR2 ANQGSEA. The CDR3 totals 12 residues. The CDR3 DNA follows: TGCAGCGTTCTACAGGTAACACACGAGCAGTACTTC. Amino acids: CSVLQVTHEQYF.

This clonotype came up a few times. For the CDR3, the DNA is TGTGCCAGCAGTTTCGGGCAGGGGAATAAAAACATTCAGTACTTC. This gives the protein CASSFGQGNKNIQYF. V gene TRBV28 combines with J gene TRBJ2-4; the D gene is possibly TRBD1 (6 bases). CDR3 length equals 15 residues. V lost 3 bases and J 4 bases, leaving 13 bases between the germline ends. In germline, CDR1 is MDHEN, CDR2 SYDVKM.

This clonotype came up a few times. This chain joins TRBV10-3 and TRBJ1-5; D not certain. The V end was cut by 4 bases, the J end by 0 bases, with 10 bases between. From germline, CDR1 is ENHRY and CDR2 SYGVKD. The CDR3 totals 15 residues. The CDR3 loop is CAISAGSPSNQPQHF. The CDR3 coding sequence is TGTGCCATCAGTGCCGGCAGCCCTAGCAATCAGCCCCAGCATTTT.

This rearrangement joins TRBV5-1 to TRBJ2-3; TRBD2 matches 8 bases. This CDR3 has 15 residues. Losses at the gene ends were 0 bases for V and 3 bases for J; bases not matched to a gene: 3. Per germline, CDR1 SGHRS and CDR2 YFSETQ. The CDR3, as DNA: TGCGCCAGCAGCTTGGCCAGCGGGAGAACAGATACGCAGTATTTT. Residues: CASSLASGRTDTQYF.

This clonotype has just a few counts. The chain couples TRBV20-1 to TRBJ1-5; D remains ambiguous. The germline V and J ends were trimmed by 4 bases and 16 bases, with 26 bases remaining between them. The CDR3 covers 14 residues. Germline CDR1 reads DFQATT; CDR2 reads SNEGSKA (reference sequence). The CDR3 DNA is TGCAGTGCTACCGCTAGAGGATTACTAGCGACAACCCATTTT. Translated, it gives CSATARGLLATTHF.

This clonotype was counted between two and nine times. The DNA of the CDR3 is TGCGCCAGCGGAGACAGGGGAAAAGAGACCCAGTACTTC. Amino acid sequence: CASGDRGKETQYF. The gene calls are TRBV4-1 and TRBJ2-5; 8 positions match TRBD1. CDR1 is MGHRA and CDR2 is YSYEKL in the germline V gene. The V segment lost 8 bases and the J segment 3 bases; nucleotides outside the gene matches: 5. The CDR3 is 13 residues long.

CDR3 sequence (DNA): TGTGCCAGCCAGGAGGGGATCGGGACTGAAGCTTTCTTT. Its translation is CASQEGIGTEAFF. The V gene is TRBV6-5, the J gene TRBJ1-1; D is possibly TRBD1 (5 bases). V was clipped by 8 bases and J by 5 bases, with 15 bases between them. CDR3 length: 13 amino acids. Germline assignment: CDR1 MNHEY and CDR2 SVGAGI.

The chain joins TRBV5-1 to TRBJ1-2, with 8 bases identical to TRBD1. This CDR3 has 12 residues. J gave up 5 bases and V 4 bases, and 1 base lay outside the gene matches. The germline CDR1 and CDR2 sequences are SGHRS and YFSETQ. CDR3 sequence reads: CASSRQGYGYTF. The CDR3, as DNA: TGCGCCAGCAGCAGACAGGGGTATGGCTACACCTTC.

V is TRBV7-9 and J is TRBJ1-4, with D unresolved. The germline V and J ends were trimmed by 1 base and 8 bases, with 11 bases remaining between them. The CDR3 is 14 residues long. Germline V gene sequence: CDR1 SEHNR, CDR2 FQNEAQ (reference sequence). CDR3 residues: CASSLGTYEEKLFF. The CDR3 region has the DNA TGTGCCAGCAGCTTAGGGACTTACGAGGAAAAACTGTTTTTT.

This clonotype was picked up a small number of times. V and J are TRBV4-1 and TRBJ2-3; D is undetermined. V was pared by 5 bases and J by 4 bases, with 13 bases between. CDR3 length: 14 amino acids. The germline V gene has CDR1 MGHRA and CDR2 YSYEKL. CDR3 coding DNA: TGCGCCAGCAGCGCCCCGGGTGGTCCAGATACGCAGTATTTT. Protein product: CASSAPGGPDTQYF.

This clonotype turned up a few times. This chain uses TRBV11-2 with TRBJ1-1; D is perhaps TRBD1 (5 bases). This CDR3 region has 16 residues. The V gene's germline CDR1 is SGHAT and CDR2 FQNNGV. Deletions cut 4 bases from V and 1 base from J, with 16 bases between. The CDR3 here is CASSSVKGPRNTEAFF. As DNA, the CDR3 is TGTGCCAGCAGCTCAGTTAAGGGACCGAGGAACACTGAAGCTTTCTTT.

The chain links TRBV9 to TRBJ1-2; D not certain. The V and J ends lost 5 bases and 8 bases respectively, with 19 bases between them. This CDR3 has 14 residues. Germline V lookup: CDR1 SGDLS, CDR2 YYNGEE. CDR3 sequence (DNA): TGTGCCAGCAGGACCACGGCGGGGTCCGGAGGCTACACCTTC. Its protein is CASRTTAGSGGYTF.

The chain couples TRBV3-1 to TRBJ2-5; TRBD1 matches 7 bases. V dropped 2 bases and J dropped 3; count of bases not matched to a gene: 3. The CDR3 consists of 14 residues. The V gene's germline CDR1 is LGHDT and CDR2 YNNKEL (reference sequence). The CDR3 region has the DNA TGTGCCAGCAGCCAAACAGGGGAGAAAGAGACCCAGTACTTC. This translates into CASSQTGEKETQYF.

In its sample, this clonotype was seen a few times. The CDR3 nucleotides are TGCAGTGCTAGAGATCCGGCGGGGACGGGAGAGACCCAGTACTTC. Residues: CSARDPAGTGETQYF. The chain has TRBV20-1 and TRBJ2-5; possibly TRBD2 for D (6 bases). Trimming pared 0 bases from V and 4 bases from J, leaving 15 bases between. This CDR3 has 15 amino acids. In germline, CDR1 is DFQATT, CDR2 SNEGSKA (reference sequence).

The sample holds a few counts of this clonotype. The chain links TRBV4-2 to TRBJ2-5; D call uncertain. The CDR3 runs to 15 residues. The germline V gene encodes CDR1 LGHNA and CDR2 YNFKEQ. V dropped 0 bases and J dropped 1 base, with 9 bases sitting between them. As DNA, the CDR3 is TGTGCCAGCAGCCAAGATAGCACAGCCCAAGAGACCCAGTACTTC. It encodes CASSQDSTAQETQYF.

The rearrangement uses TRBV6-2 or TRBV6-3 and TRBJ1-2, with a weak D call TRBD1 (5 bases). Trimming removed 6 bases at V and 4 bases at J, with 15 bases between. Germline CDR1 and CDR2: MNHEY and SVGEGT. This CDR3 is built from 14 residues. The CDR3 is CASSQPRDVYGYTF. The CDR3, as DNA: TGTGCCAGCAGCCAGCCTCGGGACGTCTATGGCTACACCTTC.

The CDR3 sequence is CASNKGWETEAFF. CDR3 in DNA: TGCGCCAGCAACAAGGGGTGGGAAACTGAAGCTTTCTTT. The V and J genes are TRBV5-1 and TRBJ1-1; D may be TRBD1 (5 bases). V shed 6 bases and J shed 5 bases, with 14 bases lying between them. This CDR3 has 13 residues. In germline, CDR1 is SGHRS, CDR2 YFSETQ.